Below are 7 T cell receptor beta chains sequenced from a single sample in a study of T cell changes during pregnancy in multiple sclerosis. Measured with immunoSEQ multiplex PCR; TCRdb has only the in-frame clones, and not every one. This sample has tens of thousands of clones, with almost 95% found just once. The sequenced sample was peripheral blood, obtained after pregnancy. These receptors originate from a female donor with multiple sclerosis, enrolled in a pregnancy study.

This chain links TRBV10-2 with TRBJ1-4; 7 positions match TRBD1. V lost 8 bases, J lost 0 bases, and 6 bases stayed unmatched. The V gene's germline CDR1 is WSHSY and CDR2 SAAADI. The CDR3 runs to 15 residues. The CDR3 sequence: CASGRQGATNEKLFF. The CDR3 bases are TGCGCCAGCGGTCGACAGGGAGCAACTAATGAAAAACTGTTTTTT.

V gene TRBV19 combines with J gene TRBJ2-7, with 13 bases matching TRBD2. V was clipped by 5 bases and J by 1 base; unmatched bases: 2. In germline, CDR1 is LNHDA, CDR2 SQIVND (reference sequence). The CDR3 runs 15 residues. CDR3 loop: CASSPGLAGSYEQYF. DNA for the CDR3: TGTGCCAGTAGTCCGGGACTAGCGGGGTCCTACGAGCAGTACTTC.

This clone was detected a few times. The V call is TRBV7-2, the J call TRBJ2-7, with 10 bases lining up with TRBD2. The CDR3 loop spans 16 amino acids. Germline CDR1 is SGHTA and CDR2 is FQGNSA. Losses at the gene ends were 4 bases for V and 0 bases for J; bases not matched to a gene: 6. CDR3 amino acids: CASSSTRTSGSYEQYF. The CDR3 DNA reads as TGTGCCAGCAGCTCCACCCGGACTAGCGGCTCCTACGAGCAGTACTTC.

This chain uses TRBV5-6 with TRBJ2-7; D is ambiguous. The CDR3 has 14 residues. Germline V CDR1 and CDR2: SGHDT, YYEEEE. The V and J ends lost 0 bases and 2 bases respectively, with 9 bases between them. The CDR3 loop is CASSLGTATYEQYF. CDR3 DNA: TGTGCCAGCAGCTTGGGCACCGCTACCTACGAGCAGTACTTC.

This clone was detected a few times. The CDR3 sequence is CASSLDGRMGETEAFF. CDR3 nucleotides: TGTGCCAGCAGCTTAGATGGGAGGATGGGGGAAACTGAAGCTTTCTTT. The rearrangement joins TRBV11-3 to TRBJ1-1; possible D gene TRBD1, 5 bases. The CDR3 is made up of 16 amino acids. V was pared by 0 bases and J by 5 bases, with 16 bases between. Germline V gene lookup returns CDR1 SGHNT and CDR2 YENEEA.

This clone was observed once. The chain joins TRBV5-1 to TRBJ1-1; TRBD1 matches 8 bases. J was trimmed by 1 base and V by 4 bases; bases with no gene match: 3. Germline assignment: CDR1 SGHRS and CDR2 YFSETQ. The CDR3 has 14 residues. The CDR3 DNA sequence: TGCGCCAGCAGCGCCGGGACAGGGAACACTGAAGCTTTCTTT. Translation: CASSAGTGNTEAFF.

CDR3 DNA: TGTGCCAGCACCCCGCGGGAGGGCCTCGTCAAAAACATTCAGTACTTC. Its protein is CASTPREGLVKNIQYF. V usage is TRBV5-6 and J usage is TRBJ2-4; 9 bases map to TRBD2. Looked up from germline, CDR1 is SGHDT and CDR2 is YYEEEE. This CDR3 spans 16 amino acids. The ends lost 6 bases at V and 3 bases at J; junction bases unmatched: 10.